This T cell receptor (beta chain) was captured in a study of shared clonotypes between healthy human individuals. Study-level findings and limits: Sampling used blood alone; tissue repertoires probably differ. Roughly 5% was the fraction of naive CD4 clonotypes found shared across a few donors. Naive subsets tended to show greater estimated richness than memory subsets. The study found lower generation probabilities in non-shared clonotypes than in those shared by all four donors.

Using immunoSEQ multiplex PCR, the repertoire was profiled, and TCRdb retains in-frame clones only, with some absent. The sample gives about 1.5 million clones, over 95% of which show up once; roughly 1.2% is in the top ten. As concerns this clone: Antigen specificity is unknown.

This CDR3 region has 13 residues. The germline gives CDR1 SGDLS, CDR2 YYNGEE. Trimming shortened V by 0 bases and J by 6 bases, and 9 bases separated the two germline ends. The rearrangement joins TRBV9 to TRBJ1-1; D is ambiguous. The TCR comes from a man aged 25-45 years in good health. The sample taken for sequencing was naive CD4+ T cells sorted from blood. Subset: CD45RA+ positively selected. CDR3 sequence (DNA): TGTGCCAGCAGCGTAGTCCTGGTCCCTGAAGCTTTCTTT. Protein: CASSVVLVPEAFF.